This TCR beta chain is from a study of T cell responses to AZD1222 COVID-19 vaccine. Sequenced by immunoSEQ multiplex PCR; TCRdb stores in-frame clones only, minus some. The top ten clones hold 2.4% of a sample with around 120,000 clones, around 85% of them seen once. Regarding this clone: No antigen is known for it.

Study-level findings and limits: Breadth and depth of Spike-specific TCRs rose after two AZD1222 doses. In all cases, repertoires were sampled only after the peak T cell response.

Germline V gene lookup returns CDR1 LGHDT and CDR2 YNNKEL (reference sequence). V was trimmed by 0 bases and J by 2 bases, leaving 9 bases between them. This CDR3 has 15 residues. This chain joins TRBV3-1 (or the pseudogene TRBV3-2) and TRBJ2-3; D remains unclear. The TCR originated in an adult in good health. The sample was peripheral blood, taken on day 0 of AZD1222 vaccination. The CDR3, as DNA: TGTGCCAGCAGCCAAGATAGTGGTTTCACAGATACGCAGTATTTT. It translates to CASSQDSGFTDTQYF.